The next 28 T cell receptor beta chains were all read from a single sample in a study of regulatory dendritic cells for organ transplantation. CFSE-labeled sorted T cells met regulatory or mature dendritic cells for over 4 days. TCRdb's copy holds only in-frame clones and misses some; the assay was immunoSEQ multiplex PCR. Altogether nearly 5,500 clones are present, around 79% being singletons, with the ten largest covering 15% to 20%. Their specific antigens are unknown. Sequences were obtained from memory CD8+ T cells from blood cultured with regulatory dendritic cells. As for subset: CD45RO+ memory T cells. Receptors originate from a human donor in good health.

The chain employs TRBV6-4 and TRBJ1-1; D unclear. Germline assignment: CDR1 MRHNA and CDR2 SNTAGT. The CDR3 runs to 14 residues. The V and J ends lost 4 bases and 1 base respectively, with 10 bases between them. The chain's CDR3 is CASSGNSENTEAFF. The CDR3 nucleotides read TGTGCCAGCAGTGGAAATAGTGAGAACACTGAAGCTTTCTTT.

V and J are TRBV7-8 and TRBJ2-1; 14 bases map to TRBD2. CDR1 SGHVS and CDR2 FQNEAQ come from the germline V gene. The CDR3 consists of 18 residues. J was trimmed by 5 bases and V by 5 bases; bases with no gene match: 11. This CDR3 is CASSPFEPGLAGDNEQFF. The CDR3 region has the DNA TGTGCCAGCAGCCCATTCGAACCGGGACTAGCGGGAGACAATGAGCAGTTCTTC.

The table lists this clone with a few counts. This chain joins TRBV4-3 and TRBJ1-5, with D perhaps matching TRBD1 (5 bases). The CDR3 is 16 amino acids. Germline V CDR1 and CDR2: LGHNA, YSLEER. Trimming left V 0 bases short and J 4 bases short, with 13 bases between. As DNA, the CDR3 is TGCGCCAGCAGCCAAGAGTACAGGTGGAAGAATCAGCCCCAGCATTTT. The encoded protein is CASSQEYRWKNQPQHF.

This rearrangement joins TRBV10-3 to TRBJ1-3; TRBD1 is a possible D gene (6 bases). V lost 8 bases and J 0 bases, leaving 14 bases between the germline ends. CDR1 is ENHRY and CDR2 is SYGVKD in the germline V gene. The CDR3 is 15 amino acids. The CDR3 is CAISGGPDSGNTIYF. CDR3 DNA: TGTGCCATCTCCGGGGGGCCGGACTCTGGAAACACCATATATTTT.

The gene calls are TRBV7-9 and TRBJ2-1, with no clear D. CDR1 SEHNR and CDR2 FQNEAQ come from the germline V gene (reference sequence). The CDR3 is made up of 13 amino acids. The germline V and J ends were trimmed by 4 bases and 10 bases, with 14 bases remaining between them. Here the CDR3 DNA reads TGTGCCAGCAGCTCCTACCCGACCACAGAGCAGTTCTTC. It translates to CASSSYPTTEQFF.

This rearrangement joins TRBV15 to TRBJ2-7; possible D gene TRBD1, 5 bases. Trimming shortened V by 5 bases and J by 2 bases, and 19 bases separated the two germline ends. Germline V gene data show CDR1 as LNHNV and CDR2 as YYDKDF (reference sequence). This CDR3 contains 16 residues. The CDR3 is CATSRLGDGAPYEQYF. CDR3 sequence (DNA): TGTGCCACCAGCCGCTTGGGTGATGGGGCTCCCTACGAGCAGTACTTC.

Written as DNA, the CDR3 is TGTGCCAGCAATCCGGGACTAGTGAGTCCCGGGGAGCTGTTTTTT. Protein sequence: CASNPGLVSPGELFF. The chain has TRBV2 and TRBJ2-2; 8 positions agree with TRBD2. Germline loops: CDR1 SNHLY, CDR2 FYNNEI. This CDR3 comprises 15 residues. The V gene end was trimmed by 7 bases and the J gene end by 6 bases; junction bases not matched to a gene: 10.

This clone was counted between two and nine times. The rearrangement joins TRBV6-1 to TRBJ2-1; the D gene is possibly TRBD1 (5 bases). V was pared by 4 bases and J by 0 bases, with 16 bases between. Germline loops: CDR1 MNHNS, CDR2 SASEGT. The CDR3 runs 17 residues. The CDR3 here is CASSGTLDSYSYNEQFF. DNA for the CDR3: TGTGCCAGCAGTGGAACGCTAGACAGTTACTCCTACAATGAGCAGTTCTTC.

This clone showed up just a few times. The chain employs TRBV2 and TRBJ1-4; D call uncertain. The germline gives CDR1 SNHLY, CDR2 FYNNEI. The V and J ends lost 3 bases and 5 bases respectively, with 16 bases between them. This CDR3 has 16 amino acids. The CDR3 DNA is TGTGCCAGCAGTGATGGAGGAAGGGATTCAAATGAAAAACTGTTTTTT. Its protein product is CASSDGGRDSNEKLFF.

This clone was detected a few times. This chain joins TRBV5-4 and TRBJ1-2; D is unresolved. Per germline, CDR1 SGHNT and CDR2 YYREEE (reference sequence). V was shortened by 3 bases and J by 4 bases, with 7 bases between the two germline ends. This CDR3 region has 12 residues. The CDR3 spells CASSYYPYGYTF. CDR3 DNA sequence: TGTGCCAGCAGCTACTACCCCTATGGCTACACCTTC.

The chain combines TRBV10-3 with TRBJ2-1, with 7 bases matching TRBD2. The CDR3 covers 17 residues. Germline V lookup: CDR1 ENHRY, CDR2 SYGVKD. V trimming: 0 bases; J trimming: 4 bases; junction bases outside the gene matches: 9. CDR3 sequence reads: CAISESMASGDYNEQFF. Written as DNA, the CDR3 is TGTGCCATCAGTGAGTCGATGGCTAGCGGAGATTACAATGAGCAGTTCTTC.

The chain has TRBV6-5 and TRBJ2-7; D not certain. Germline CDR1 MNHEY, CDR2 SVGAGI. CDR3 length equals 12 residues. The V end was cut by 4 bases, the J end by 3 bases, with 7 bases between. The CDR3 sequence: CASSSQDYEQYF. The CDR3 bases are TGTGCCAGCAGTTCCCAGGACTACGAGCAGTACTTC.

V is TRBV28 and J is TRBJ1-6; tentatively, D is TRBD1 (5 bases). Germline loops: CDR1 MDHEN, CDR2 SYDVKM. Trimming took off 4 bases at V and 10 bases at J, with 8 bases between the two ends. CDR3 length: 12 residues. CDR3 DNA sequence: TGTGCCAGCAGTTGGGACGGCTCACCCCTCCACTTT. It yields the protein CASSWDGSPLHF.

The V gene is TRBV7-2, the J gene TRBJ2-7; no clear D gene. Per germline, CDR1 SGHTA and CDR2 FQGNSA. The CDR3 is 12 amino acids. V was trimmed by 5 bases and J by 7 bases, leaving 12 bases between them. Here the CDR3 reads CASSLPPKEQYF. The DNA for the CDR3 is TGTGCCAGCAGCCTGCCTCCCAAGGAGCAGTACTTC.

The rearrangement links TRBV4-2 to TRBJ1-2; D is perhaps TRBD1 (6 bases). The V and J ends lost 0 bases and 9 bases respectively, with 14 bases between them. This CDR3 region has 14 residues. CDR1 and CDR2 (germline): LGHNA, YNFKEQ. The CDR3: CASSQETGGWSYTF. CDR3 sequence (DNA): TGTGCCAGCAGCCAAGAGACAGGCGGATGGAGCTACACCTTC.

Here the CDR3 reads CASRLKYPTSGASNEQFF. For the CDR3, the DNA is TGCGCCAGCAGACTTAAATACCCTACTAGCGGGGCTAGCAATGAGCAGTTCTTC. The V and J genes are TRBV4-1 and TRBJ2-1; TRBD2 agrees at 10 bases. CDR1 is MGHRA and CDR2 is YSYEKL in the germline V gene. V was pared by 6 bases and J by 6 bases, with 17 bases of the junction left unmatched. This CDR3 has 18 amino acids.

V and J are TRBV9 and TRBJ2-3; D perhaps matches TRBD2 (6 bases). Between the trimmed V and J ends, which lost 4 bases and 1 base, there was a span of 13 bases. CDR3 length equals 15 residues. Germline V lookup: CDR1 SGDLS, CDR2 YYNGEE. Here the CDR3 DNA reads TGTGCCAGCAGCCCGACTGGCGGGGGCACAGATACGCAGTATTTT. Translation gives CASSPTGGGTDTQYF.

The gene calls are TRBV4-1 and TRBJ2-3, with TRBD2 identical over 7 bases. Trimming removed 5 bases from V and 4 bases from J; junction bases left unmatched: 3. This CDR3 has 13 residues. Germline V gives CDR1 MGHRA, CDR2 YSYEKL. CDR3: CASSEGLADTQYF. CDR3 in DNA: TGCGCCAGCAGCGAAGGACTAGCAGATACGCAGTATTTT.

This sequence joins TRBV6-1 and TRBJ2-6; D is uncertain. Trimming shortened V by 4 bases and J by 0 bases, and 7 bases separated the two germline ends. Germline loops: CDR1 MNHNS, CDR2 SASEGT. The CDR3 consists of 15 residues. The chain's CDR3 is CASSAGHSGANVLTF. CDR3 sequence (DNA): TGTGCCAGCAGTGCAGGTCACTCTGGGGCCAACGTCCTGACTTTC.

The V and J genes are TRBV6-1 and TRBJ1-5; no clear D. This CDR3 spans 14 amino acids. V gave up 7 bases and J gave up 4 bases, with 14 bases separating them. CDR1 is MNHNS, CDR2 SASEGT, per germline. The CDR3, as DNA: TGTGCCAGCACTAGGGAGGGAGTTAATCAGCCCCAGCATTTT. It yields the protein CASTREGVNQPQHF.

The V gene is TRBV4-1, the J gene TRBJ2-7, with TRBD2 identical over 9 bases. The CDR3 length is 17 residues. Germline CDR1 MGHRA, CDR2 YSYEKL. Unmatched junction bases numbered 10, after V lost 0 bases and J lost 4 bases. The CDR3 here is CASSQDEVQRGEYEQYF. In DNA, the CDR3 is TGCGCCAGCAGCCAAGATGAGGTCCAGCGGGGGGAATACGAGCAGTACTTC.

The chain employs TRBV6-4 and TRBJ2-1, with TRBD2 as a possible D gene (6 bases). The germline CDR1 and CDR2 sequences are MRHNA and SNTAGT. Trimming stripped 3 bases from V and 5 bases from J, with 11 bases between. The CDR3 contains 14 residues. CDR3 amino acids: CASSDGEVNNEQFF. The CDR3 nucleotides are TGTGCCAGCAGTGATGGGGAGGTTAACAATGAGCAGTTCTTC.

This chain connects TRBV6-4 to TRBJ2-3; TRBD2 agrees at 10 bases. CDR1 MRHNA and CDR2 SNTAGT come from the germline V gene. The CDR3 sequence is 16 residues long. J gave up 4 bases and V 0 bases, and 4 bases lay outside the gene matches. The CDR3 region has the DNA TGTGCCAGCAGTGACTCGAATAGCGGGGGGCCAGATACGCAGTATTTT. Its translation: CASSDSNSGGPDTQYF.

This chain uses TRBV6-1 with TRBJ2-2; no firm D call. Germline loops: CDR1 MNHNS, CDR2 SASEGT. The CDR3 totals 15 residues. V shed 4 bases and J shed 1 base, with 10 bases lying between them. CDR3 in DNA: TGTGCCAGCAGTGTCTCTCCGGAGAACACCGGGGAGCTGTTTTTT. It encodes CASSVSPENTGELFF.

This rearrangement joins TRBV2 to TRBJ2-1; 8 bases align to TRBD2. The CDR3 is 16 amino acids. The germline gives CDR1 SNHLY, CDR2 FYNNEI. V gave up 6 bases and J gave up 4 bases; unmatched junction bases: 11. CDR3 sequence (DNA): TGTGCCAGCAGGAGGGAGATAGCGGGGATGTACAATGAGCAGTTCTTC. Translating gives CASRREIAGMYNEQFF.

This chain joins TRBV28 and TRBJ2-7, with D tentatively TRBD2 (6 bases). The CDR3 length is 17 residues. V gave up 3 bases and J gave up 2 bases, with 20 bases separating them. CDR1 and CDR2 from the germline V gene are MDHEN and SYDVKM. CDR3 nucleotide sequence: TGTGCCAGCAGTTTTGAGTTGGCGGCGGGGAGTACCTACGAGCAGTACTTC. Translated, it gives CASSFELAAGSTYEQYF.

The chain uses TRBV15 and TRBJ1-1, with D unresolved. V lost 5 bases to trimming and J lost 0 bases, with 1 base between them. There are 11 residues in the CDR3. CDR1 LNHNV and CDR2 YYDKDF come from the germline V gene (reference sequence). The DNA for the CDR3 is TGTGCCACCAGCTTGAACACTGAAGCTTTCTTT. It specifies CATSLNTEAFF.

CDR3 loop: CASTQFQGPSYEQYF. The CDR3 DNA reads TGTGCCAGCACCCAGTTCCAAGGCCCCTCCTACGAGCAGTACTTC. The chain combines TRBV7-8 with TRBJ2-7; no firm D call. CDR1 is SGHVS and CDR2 is FQNEAQ in the germline V gene. Trimming shortened V by 7 bases and J by 0 bases, and 16 bases separated the two germline ends. The CDR3 runs to 15 residues.